One and the same sample provided the 23 T cell receptor beta chains below, sequenced in a study of shared clonotypes between healthy human individuals. Method: immunoSEQ multiplex PCR; TCRdb's copy keeps in-frame clones and lacks some. The sample carries some 1 million clones, about 74% recorded once. Sequences were obtained from memory CD4+ T cells sorted from blood. Specified subset: CD45RA-negative fraction. The receptors come from a man aged 18 to 29 in good health.

This sequence joins TRBV18 and TRBJ2-3, with TRBD1 identical over 7 bases. With 0 bases clipped from V and 2 bases from J, the junction kept 2 bases outside the gene matches. In germline, CDR1 is KGHSH, CDR2 LQKENI. This CDR3 spans 15 amino acids. CDR3 nucleotides: TGTGCCAGCTCACCACCGGGACAGATCACAGATACGCAGTATTTT. It yields the protein CASSPPGQITDTQYF.

V is TRBV4-3 and J is TRBJ2-7, with D tentatively TRBD1 (5 bases). Trimming shortened V by 3 bases and J by 2 bases, and 14 bases separated the two germline ends. Germline V lookup: CDR1 LGHNA, CDR2 YSLEER. The CDR3 consists of 15 residues. CDR3 residues: CASSHDRQSTYEQYF. CDR3 in DNA: TGCGCCAGCAGCCATGACCGACAGAGTACCTACGAGCAGTACTTC.

The table lists this clone with a few counts. The V and J genes are TRBV27 and TRBJ2-7; a weak D match, TRBD2 (6 bases). Germline V gene data show CDR1 as MNHEY and CDR2 as SMNVEV (reference sequence). V was clipped by 4 bases and J by 2 bases, with 18 bases between them. The CDR3 is 16 amino acids. CDR3 DNA: TGTGCCAGCAGTTCCCCACGGGCGGCGGGGACCTACGAGCAGTACTTC. This translates into CASSSPRAAGTYEQYF.

This clone was detected only a few times. The gene calls are TRBV6-1 and TRBJ1-1, with TRBD1 matching 8 bases. The V gene's germline CDR1 is MNHNS and CDR2 SASEGT. The trim removed 6 bases at V and 11 bases at J, leaving 8 bases unmatched. The CDR3 length is 12 residues. The CDR3 sequence: CASRQGASPAFF. DNA of the CDR3: TGTGCCAGCAGGCAGGGGGCCTCTCCGGCTTTCTTT.

This clone was detected only once. The chain uses TRBV4-1 and TRBJ2-7; weak D call: TRBD1 (6 bases). Germline CDR1 and CDR2: MGHRA and YSYEKL. Trimming shortened V by 0 bases and J by 3 bases, and 12 bases separated the two germline ends. The CDR3 runs to 15 residues. The CDR3 protein is CASSQDRGVRYEQYF. The CDR3 DNA follows: TGCGCCAGCAGCCAAGACAGGGGCGTTCGCTACGAGCAGTACTTC.

This clone was found a few times. The chain combines TRBV28 with TRBJ1-1, with unresolved D. The CDR3 loop spans 11 amino acids. V lost 11 bases and J lost 5, with 12 bases in between. The germline V gene has CDR1 MDHEN and CDR2 SYDVKM. In DNA form, the CDR3 reads TGTGCCGCCACATCGGCAACTGAAGCTTTCTTT. This codes for CAATSATEAFF.

V and J are TRBV19 and TRBJ1-5; D possibly corresponds to TRBD1 (5 bases). With 7 bases removed from V and 0 bases from J, the gap between germline ends came to 13 bases. Germline CDR1 is LNHDA and CDR2 is SQIVND (reference sequence). The CDR3 runs 15 residues. Written as DNA, the CDR3 is TGTGCCAGTAATCAGGGCTCGTATAGCAATCAGCCCCAGCATTTT. Translated, it gives CASNQGSYSNQPQHF.

This rearrangement joins TRBV5-1 to TRBJ1-1, with D possibly being TRBD1 (5 bases). The V gene lost 0 bases and the J gene lost 8 bases, with 14 bases spanning the gap. The CDR3 is made up of 14 amino acids. Germline CDR1 and CDR2: SGHRS and YFSETQ. CDR3 protein: CASSLDQGYLEAFF. DNA of the CDR3: TGCGCCAGCAGCTTGGATCAGGGCTACCTCGAAGCTTTCTTT. Supplemented by reference TRBV5-1 and TRBJ1-1, the full variable domain reads KAGVTQTPRYLIKTRGQQVTLSCSPISGHRSVSWYQQTPGQGLQFLFEYFSETQRNKGNFPGRFSGRQFSNSRSEMNVSTLELGDSALYLCASSLDQGYLEAFFGQGTRLTVV.

This clone was recorded once. V and J are TRBV7-2 and TRBJ1-1; 11 bases align to TRBD1. CDR1 and CDR2 (germline): SGHTA, FQGNSA. The CDR3 loop spans 18 amino acids. V dropped 5 bases and J dropped 0; count of bases not matched to a gene: 11. The CDR3 bases are TGTGCCAGCAGCGGTCGGGACAGGGGGTTCCCCATGAACACTGAAGCTTTCTTT. It encodes CASSGRDRGFPMNTEAFF.

The rearrangement links TRBV27 to TRBJ2-2; maybe TRBD1 (6 bases). CDR3 length: 15 residues. Trimming took 6 bases from V and 2 from J, leaving 13 bases between them. Germline values: CDR1 MNHEY, CDR2 SMNVEV (reference sequence). DNA for the CDR3: TGTGCCAGCAGCATCGCCAGGGGAAACACCGGGGAGCTGTTTTTT. Residues: CASSIARGNTGELFF.

This clone was observed a single time. The chain combines TRBV19 with TRBJ2-1, with 9 bases matching TRBD1. In germline, CDR1 is LNHDA, CDR2 SQIVND (reference sequence). V dropped 5 bases and J dropped 8; count of bases not matched to a gene: 7. This CDR3 contains 14 residues. This CDR3 is CASSHTGGAYEQFF. The CDR3 DNA follows: TGTGCCAGTAGTCATACAGGGGGCGCGTATGAGCAGTTCTTC.

The rearrangement uses TRBV30 and TRBJ2-7, with D maybe TRBD1 (6 bases). Trimming cost V 0 bases and J 3 bases, with 12 bases left between them. Germline loops: CDR1 GTSNPN, CDR2 SVGIG (reference sequence). There are 14 residues in the CDR3. In DNA form, the CDR3 reads TGTGCCTGGAGTGTCGGAAGGGGGATCTACGAGCAGTACTTC. Protein product: CAWSVGRGIYEQYF. The complete variable domain, with remaining parts taken from reference TRBV30 and TRBJ2-7, reads SQTIHQWPATLVQPVGSPLSLECTVEGTSNPNLYWYRQAAGRGLQLLFYSVGIGQISSEVPQNLSASRPQDRQFILSSKKLLLSDSGFYLCAWSVGRGIYEQYFGPGTRLTVT.

This chain connects TRBV5-1 to TRBJ2-2; D remains ambiguous. Germline loops: CDR1 SGHRS, CDR2 YFSETQ. The CDR3 sequence is 15 residues long. Between the trimmed V and J ends, which lost 5 bases and 5 bases, there was a span of 16 bases. This CDR3 is CASRPGQHSTGELFF. The CDR3 nucleotides are TGCGCCAGCAGACCGGGCCAGCACTCTACCGGGGAGCTGTTTTTT.

The chain has TRBV2 and TRBJ2-3; tentative D call: TRBD2 (6 bases). Germline V lookup: CDR1 SNHLY, CDR2 FYNNEI. The CDR3 spans 14 residues. V was cut by 6 bases and J by 1 base, with 11 bases left in between. CDR3 nucleotide sequence: TGTGCCAGCAGCGATTTAGCGGGCACAGATACGCAGTATTTT. This gives the protein CASSDLAGTDTQYF.

The chain's CDR3 is CASSLWAGPTYEQYF. As DNA, the CDR3 is TGTGCCAGCAGCTTGTGGGCAGGGCCTACCTACGAGCAGTACTTC. The chain uses TRBV5-5 and TRBJ2-7; D possibly corresponds to TRBD1 (5 bases). Trimming removed 1 base at V and 2 bases at J, with 13 bases between. The V gene's germline CDR1 is SGHKS and CDR2 YYEKEE (reference sequence). The CDR3 consists of 15 residues. The complete variable domain, with remaining parts taken from reference TRBV5-5 and TRBJ2-7, reads DAGVTQSPTHLIKTRGQQVTLRCSPISGHKSVSWYQQVLGQGPQFIFQYYEKEERGRGNFPDRFSARQFPNYSSELNVNALLLGDSALYLCASSLWAGPTYEQYFGPGTRLTVT.

This rearrangement joins TRBV28 to TRBJ2-5; D uncertain. CDR3 length equals 13 residues. The germline gives CDR1 MDHEN, CDR2 SYDVKM. V shed 2 bases and J shed 5 bases, with 9 bases lying between them. The CDR3 spells CASSLGSAETQYF. The CDR3 DNA sequence: TGTGCCAGCAGTTTAGGATCGGCGGAGACCCAGTACTTC.

This clone was recorded a few times. The rearrangement joins TRBV19 to TRBJ1-4; D is undetermined. The CDR3 has 14 amino acids. CDR1 is LNHDA, CDR2 SQIVND, per germline (reference sequence). V gave up 7 bases and J gave up 0 bases, with 9 bases separating them. Written as DNA, the CDR3 is TGTGCCAGTACCCCAGGCCCAACTAATGAAAAACTGTTTTTT. The encoded protein is CASTPGPTNEKLFF.

CDR3 in amino acids: CASSLVGGGNNEQFF. CDR3 nucleotide sequence: TGTGCCAGCAGCTTAGTGGGAGGGGGGAACAATGAGCAGTTCTTC. The chain links TRBV7-2 to TRBJ2-1, with D possibly TRBD2 on 7 matching bases. CDR3 size: 15 residues. CDR1 and CDR2 (germline): SGHTA, FQGNSA. Trimming removed 1 base from V and 5 bases from J, with 12 bases in between. The full variable domain, its missing parts supplied by reference TRBV7-2 and TRBJ2-1, is GAGVSQSPSNKVTEKGKDVELRCDPISGHTALYWYRQSLGQGLEFLIYFQGNSAPDKSGLPSDRFSAERTGGSVSTLTIQRTQQEDSAVYLCASSLVGGGNNEQFFGPGTRLTVL.

This chain connects TRBV10-2 to TRBJ2-1; 9 positions match TRBD2. CDR3 size: 15 residues. The V and J ends lost 2 bases and 8 bases, in that order; junction bases with no gene match: 7. From germline, CDR1 is WSHSY and CDR2 SAAADI. The CDR3 DNA reads as TGCGCCAGCAGTGAGGGCCTAGCGGGGATAGATGAGCAGTTCTTC. It specifies CASSEGLAGIDEQFF.

This chain connects TRBV19 to TRBJ2-7; 11 nucleotides agree with TRBD1. Per the germline V gene, CDR1 is LNHDA and CDR2 is SQIVND (reference sequence). The J segment lost 4 bases and the V segment lost 3 bases, leaving 8 bases of the junction unmatched. The CDR3 spans 16 residues. The CDR3 spells CASSISSGTGGYEQYF. In DNA form, the CDR3 reads TGTGCCAGTAGTATTTCCTCCGGGACAGGGGGATACGAGCAGTACTTC.

Concerning this clone itself: One end of the junction varies from germline; a read error may be responsible. CDR3 in DNA: TGCGCCAGCAGCCAAGATAACAGGGGGCCCCTACTCTTC. Its translation: CASSQDNRGPLLF. The rearrangement uses TRBV4-1 and TRBJ1-2; 9 nucleotides match TRBD1. Germline-derived CDR1 and CDR2 are MGHRA and YSYEKL. This CDR3 comprises 13 residues.

The V and J genes are TRBV30 and TRBJ2-5, with D possibly matching TRBD1 (6 bases). From germline, CDR1 is GTSNPN and CDR2 SVGIG (reference sequence). The CDR3 is made up of 15 amino acids. V gave up 3 bases and J gave up 4 bases, with 18 bases separating them. CDR3 amino acids: CAWSWAGERGETQYF. Written as DNA, the CDR3 is TGTGCCTGGAGCTGGGCAGGGGAAAGAGGAGAGACCCAGTACTTC.

This clone was seen only once. V usage is TRBV5-6 and J usage is TRBJ2-1; D gene unclear. CDR3 size: 16 residues. Looked up from germline, CDR1 is SGHDT and CDR2 is YYEEEE. V shed 0 bases and J shed 0 bases, with 10 bases lying between them. The CDR3 loop reads CASSLGPFSSYNEQFF. CDR3 DNA sequence: TGTGCCAGCAGCTTGGGACCGTTCAGCTCCTACAATGAGCAGTTCTTC.